This TCR beta chain stems from a study of Graves' ophthalmopathy and Graves' hyperthyroidism. Findings of the study overall: Sensitivity of roughly 88% and specificity of less than 82% were achieved when a 13-signature model separated ophthalmopathy from stable hyperthyroidism. The model's prediction of ophthalmopathy progression had roughly 70% sensitivity and roughly 77% specificity.

This CDR3 is 17 amino acids long. Trimming took 4 bases from V and 4 from J; bases not matched to a gene: 12. Germline CDR1 is LNHDA and CDR2 is SQIVND (reference sequence). Amplification of the TCR beta CDR3 regions used RNA transcripts (as template). Second-round multiplex PCR came after a first-round RT-PCR that employed HTBI primers. TCRdb recomputed calls from the multiplex PCR reads with MiXCR, one row per CDR3 protein. This sample carries just over 400,000 distinct CDR3 sequences, under 25% of them seen once, and the ten largest clones take under 3.5%. This clonotype was counted at least ten times. The antigen is undetermined.

This receptor was taken from a woman aged 18-30 years with stable Graves' hyperthyroidism. The sample consisted of peripheral blood. J is TRBJ1-1 and V is TRBV19; 10 nucleotides line up with TRBD1. CDR3 bases: TGTGCCAGTAGTAGCCCCGGGACAGGGGCGGGGGCCACTGAAGCTTTCTTT. Amino acids: CASSSPGTGAGATEAFF.